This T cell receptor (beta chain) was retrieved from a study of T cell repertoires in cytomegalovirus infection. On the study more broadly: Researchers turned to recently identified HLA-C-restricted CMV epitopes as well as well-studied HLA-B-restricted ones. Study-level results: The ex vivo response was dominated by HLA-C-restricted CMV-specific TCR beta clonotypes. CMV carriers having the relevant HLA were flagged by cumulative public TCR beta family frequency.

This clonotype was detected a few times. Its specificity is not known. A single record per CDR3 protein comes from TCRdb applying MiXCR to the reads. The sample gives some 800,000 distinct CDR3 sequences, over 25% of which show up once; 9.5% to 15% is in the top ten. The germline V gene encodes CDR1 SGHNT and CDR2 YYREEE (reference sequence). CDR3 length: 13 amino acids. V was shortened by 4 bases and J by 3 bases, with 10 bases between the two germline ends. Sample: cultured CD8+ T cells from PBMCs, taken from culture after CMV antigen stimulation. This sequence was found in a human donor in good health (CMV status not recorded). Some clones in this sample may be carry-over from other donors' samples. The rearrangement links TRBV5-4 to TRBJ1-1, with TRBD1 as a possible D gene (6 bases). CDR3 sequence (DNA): TGTGCCAGCAGCGGAGGGGGTTACACTGAAGCTTTCTTT. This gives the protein CASSGGGYTEAFF.